This T cell receptor (beta chain) derives from a study of technical replicates of blood from a handful of donors. The ends were cut back, 1 base at V and 7 bases at J, with 17 bases in the middle. The CDR3 loop spans 14 amino acids. Germline V CDR1 and CDR2: GTSNPN, SVGIG (reference sequence). Clones were sequenced by immunoSEQ multiplex PCR, and TCRdb holds only the in-frame ones, with some missing. This sample has tens of thousands of clones, with around 95% found just once. This chain uses TRBV30 with TRBJ2-7; tentatively, D is TRBD2 (5 bases). The source material was T cells isolated from PBMCs. The sequence came from a human donor in good health. For the CDR3, the DNA is TGTGCCTGGAGTGGGGGTGTGAGGGCCTCGGAGCAGTACTTC. It yields the protein CAWSGGVRASEQYF.